One TCR beta chain is described in this entry. Enrollees, 18 to 89 years old, lived in about two dozen US areas. Shortly before study entry, within 2 weeks, exposed participants had met a COVID-19 case. The record originates from a study of blood T cell repertoires in COVID-19. About the research overall: PBMCs, B-cell-depleted T cells, or T cells were the source of the cDNA or gDNA that made up the material.

The CDR3 spans 11 residues. CDR1 and CDR2 from the germline V gene are DFQATT and SNEGSKA (reference sequence). V lost 7 bases to trimming and J lost 8 bases, with 12 bases between them. Profiled with immunoSEQ multiplex PCR; TCRdb holds only in-frame clones, not every one. Of over 200,000 clones in the sample, over 70% were seen once. The sample was PBMCs or T cells enriched from blood (not recorded which). This clonotype was obtained from a woman in her 30s who had been exposed to COVID-19. This rearrangement joins TRBV20-1 to TRBJ2-1, with D maybe TRBD2 (5 bases). CDR3 bases: TGCAGTGTTAGGTGGAGGTATGAGCAGTTCTTC. Translation: CSVRWRYEQFF.